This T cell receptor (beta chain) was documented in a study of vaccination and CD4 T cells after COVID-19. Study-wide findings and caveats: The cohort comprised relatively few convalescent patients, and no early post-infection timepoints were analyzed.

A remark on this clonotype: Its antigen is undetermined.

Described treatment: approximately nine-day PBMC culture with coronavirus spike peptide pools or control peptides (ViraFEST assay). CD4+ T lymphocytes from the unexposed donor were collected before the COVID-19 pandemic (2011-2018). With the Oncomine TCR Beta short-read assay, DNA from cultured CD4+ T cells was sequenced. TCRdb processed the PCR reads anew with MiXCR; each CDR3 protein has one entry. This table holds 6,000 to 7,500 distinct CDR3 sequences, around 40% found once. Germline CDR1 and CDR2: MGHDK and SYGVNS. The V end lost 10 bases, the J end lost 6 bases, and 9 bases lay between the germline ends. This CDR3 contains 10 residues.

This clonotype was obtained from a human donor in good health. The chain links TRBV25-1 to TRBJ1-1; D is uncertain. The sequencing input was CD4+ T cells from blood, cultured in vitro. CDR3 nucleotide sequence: TGTGCCACCCTCGGGGCTGAAGCTTTCTTT. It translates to CATLGAEAFF.